This note documents a single TCR beta chain sequence. A library of TCRbeta sequences, prepared with unique molecular identifiers, was generated. From the PCR reads, TCRdb called clonotypes with MiXCR, one entry per CDR3 protein. The table has some 220,000 distinct CDR3 sequences, about 9.2% seen once; the top ten hold over 5.5%. The data derive from a study of T-cell reconstitution after alpha-beta-depleted transplantation in children. V dropped 0 bases and J dropped 8; count of bases not matched to a gene: 10. CDR3 length: 17 amino acids. Per the germline V gene, CDR1 is SGHVS and CDR2 is FQNEAQ. This TCR was recovered from a human donor who donated a stem cell graft to a child with acute lymphoblastic leukemia. This specimen consisted of PBMCs from the stem cell graft donor, obtained from the stem cell graft. The rearrangement uses TRBV7-8 and TRBJ1-2; TRBD1 agrees at 12 bases. CDR3 loop: CASSLALTGTGGGGYTF. CDR3 bases: TGTGCCAGCAGCTTAGCTCTAACCGGGACAGGGGGCGGAGGCTACACCTTC.